This T cell receptor (beta chain) was captured by sequencing in a study of T cell repertoires in cytomegalovirus infection. Turning to the study itself: Indications came from public TCR beta signatures; they pointed to CMV infection and to a matching HLA type.

This CDR3 spans 17 amino acids. Germline values: CDR1 SGHTA, CDR2 FQGNSA. Unmatched junction bases numbered 17, after V lost 4 bases and J lost 8 bases. MiXCR, run by TCRdb on the reads, gives a single entry per CDR3 protein. The data show hundreds of thousands of distinct CDR3 sequences, with 15% to 20% seen just once and about 12% held by the top ten. The study's findings and limits: The ex vivo response showed dominance by HLA-C-restricted CMV-specific TCR beta clonotypes.

This clonotype showed up many times. The target antigen is unknown. The chain has TRBV7-2 and TRBJ1-2; 9 bases agree with TRBD1. This TCR came from a human donor in good health (CMV status not recorded). Some clones in this sample may be carry-over from other donors' samples. Source material: PBMCs. The CDR3 DNA reads TGTGCCAGCAGCTCTCCTTGGGGGGGGAGGGGACAGGGAGGCTACACCTTC. Protein product: CASSSPWGGRGQGGYTF. Full variable domain (rest looked up from reference TRBV7-2 and TRBJ1-2): GAGVSQSPSNKVTEKGKDVELRCDPISGHTALYWYRQSLGQGLEFLIYFQGNSAPDKSGLPSDRFSAERTGGSVSTLTIQRTQQEDSAVYLCASSSPWGGRGQGGYTFGSGTRLTVV.